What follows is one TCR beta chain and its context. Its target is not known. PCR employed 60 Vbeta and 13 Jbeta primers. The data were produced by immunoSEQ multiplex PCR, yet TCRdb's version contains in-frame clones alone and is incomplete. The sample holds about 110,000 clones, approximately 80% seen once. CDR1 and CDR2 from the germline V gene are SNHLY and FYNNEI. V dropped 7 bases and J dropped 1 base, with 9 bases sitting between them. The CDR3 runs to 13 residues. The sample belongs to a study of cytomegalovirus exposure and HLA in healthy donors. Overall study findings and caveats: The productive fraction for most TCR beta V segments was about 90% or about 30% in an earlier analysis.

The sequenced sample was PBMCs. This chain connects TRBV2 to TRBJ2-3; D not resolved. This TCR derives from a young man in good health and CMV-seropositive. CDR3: CASTRLGTDTQYF. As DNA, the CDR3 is TGTGCCAGCACTCGACTGGGCACAGATACGCAGTATTTT.